These T cell receptor beta chains were read from a single sample in a study of human T cells and chemical hapten exposure. TCRdb re-called the 5' RACE reads through MiXCR, storing one row per CDR3 protein. Of roughly 81,000 distinct CDR3 sequences listed, more than 7% are singletons. These receptor sequences come from a male donor in good health. Both conserved end residues are part of each CDR3.

v_gene: TRBV5-1; CDR3aa: CASRSPPWDTEAFF
v_gene: TRBV5-1; CDR3aa: CASSADRVQETQYF
v_gene: TRBV5-1; CDR3aa: CASSLEGQAGDEQYF
v_gene: TRBV28; CDR3aa: CASSPPRRGGSYEQYF
v_gene: TRBV29-1; CDR3aa: CSVGSQAGARGDIQYF
v_gene: TRBV2; CDR3aa: CASRVGLPQYF
v_gene: TRBV14; CDR3aa: CASSQDLAGSRNSPLHF
v_gene: TRBV27; CDR3aa: CASGIAEERGGYTF
v_gene: TRBV5-4; CDR3aa: CASSFADTQYF
v_gene: TRBV6-6; CDR3aa: CASRLPGQQETQYF
v_gene: TRBV4-2; CDR3aa: CASSRQGPRSYEQYF
v_gene: TRBV7-9; CDR3aa: CASSSEKAAGELFF
v_gene: TRBV29-1; CDR3aa: CSATTRENYGYTF
v_gene: TRBV9; CDR3aa: CASSPRTSGDIDTQYF
v_gene: TRBV10-1; CDR3aa: CASIWGCEKLFF
v_gene: TRBV15; CDR3aa: CATSRAGILAKNIQYF